One sample yielded the 20 T cell receptor beta chains listed below, sequenced in a study of T cell responses to AZD1222 COVID-19 vaccine. Sequenced by immunoSEQ multiplex PCR; TCRdb stores in-frame clones only, minus some. This table holds roughly 50,000 clones, around 90% found once. The specimen comprised peripheral blood, sampled on day 0 of AZD1222 vaccination. These receptors originate from an adult in good health.

The V gene is TRBV4-2, the J gene TRBJ2-1; possibly TRBD1 for D (5 bases). CDR1 is LGHNA and CDR2 is YNFKEQ in the germline V gene. CDR3 size: 15 residues. The germline V and J ends were trimmed by 0 bases and 6 bases, with 12 bases remaining between them. This CDR3 is CASSQDSGAFNEQFF. The CDR3 region has the DNA TGTGCCAGCAGCCAAGATAGTGGGGCCTTCAATGAGCAGTTCTTC.

The chain is built from TRBV2 and TRBJ1-3; D ambiguous. CDR1 and CDR2 from the germline V gene are SNHLY and FYNNEI. The CDR3 runs to 14 residues. V lost 5 bases, J lost 1 base, and 9 bases lay in between. As DNA, the CDR3 is TGTGCCAGCAGTACGACGAGGTCTGGAAACACCATATATTTT. Encoded protein: CASSTTRSGNTIYF.

This chain joins TRBV30 and TRBJ1-1, with a tentative D call TRBD1 (5 bases). The CDR3 totals 10 residues. In germline, CDR1 is GTSNPN, CDR2 SVGIG (reference sequence). The ends were cut back, 5 bases at V and 8 bases at J, with 9 bases in the middle. In nucleotides, the CDR3 is TGTGCCTGGGGGACGGCCGAAGCTTTCTTT. Its protein is CAWGTAEAFF.

J is TRBJ1-4 and V is TRBV6-5, with D possibly being TRBD1 (6 bases). The CDR3 totals 15 residues. With 6 bases removed from V and 8 bases from J, the gap between germline ends came to 19 bases. CDR1 is MNHEY, CDR2 SVGAGI, per germline. Here the CDR3 DNA reads TGTGCCAGCAGGGAGATGATCAGGGGTGGGGAAAAACTGTTTTTT. Its protein is CASREMIRGGEKLFF.

As DNA, the CDR3 is TGTGCCAGTAGTCTGACAGTTGGCAATGAGCAGTTCTTC. Its protein product is CASSLTVGNEQFF. The chain has TRBV19 and TRBJ2-1, with D perhaps matching TRBD1 (5 bases). CDR1 LNHDA and CDR2 SQIVND come from the germline V gene (reference sequence). The CDR3 is 13 residues long. V was clipped by 5 bases and J by 6 bases, with 11 bases between them.

The chain uses TRBV29-1 and TRBJ2-1, with D perhaps TRBD2 (6 bases). The germline V gene encodes CDR1 SQVTM and CDR2 ANQGSEA. Trimming cost V 4 bases and J 9 bases, with 7 bases left between them. The CDR3 consists of 10 residues. CDR3 in amino acids: CSVGGVEQFF. The CDR3 DNA sequence: TGCAGCGTTGGGGGGGTTGAGCAGTTCTTC.

The rearrangement uses TRBV18 and TRBJ2-7; D possibly corresponds to TRBD1 (5 bases). Germline V gene sequence: CDR1 KGHSH, CDR2 LQKENI. Trimming stripped 3 bases from V and 3 bases from J, with 12 bases between. The CDR3 has 14 residues. CDR3 in amino acids: CASSPGPGIYEQYF. CDR3 bases: TGTGCCAGCTCACCGGGGCCAGGAATCTACGAGCAGTACTTC. The complete variable domain, with remaining parts taken from reference TRBV18 and TRBJ2-7, reads NAGVMQNPRHLVRRRGQEARLRCSPMKGHSHVYWYRQLPEEGLKFMVYLQKENIIDESGMPKERFSAEFPKEGPSILRIQQVVRGDSAAYFCASSPGPGIYEQYFGPGTRLTVT.

The table lists this clone with a few counts. The chain uses TRBV11-3 and TRBJ2-7, with 8 bases that match TRBD1. J gave up 5 bases and V 4 bases, and 16 bases lay outside the gene matches. The germline V gene encodes CDR1 SGHNT and CDR2 YENEEA. The length of the CDR3 is 17 residues. As DNA, the CDR3 is TGTGCCAGCAGCTCGTGGTTGACAGGGGCTGAGATCCACGAGCAGTACTTC. Amino acids: CASSSWLTGAEIHEQYF. Full variable domain (outside the CDR3, taken from reference TRBV11-3 and TRBJ2-7): EAGVVQSPRYKIIEKKQPVAFWCNPISGHNTLYWYLQNLGQGPELLIRYENEEAVDDSQLPKDRFSAERLKGVDSTLKIQPAELGDSAVYLCASSSWLTGAEIHEQYFGPGTRLTVT.

The chain employs TRBV28 and TRBJ1-6; TRBD1 aligns across 8 bases. CDR1 and CDR2 (germline): MDHEN, SYDVKM. The ends lost 2 bases at V and 0 bases at J; junction bases unmatched: 6. The CDR3 totals 18 residues. CDR3 nucleotides: TGTGCCAGCAGTTTAGGCGGACAGGGCCTCTCCTATAATTCACCCCTCCACTTT. This sequence encodes CASSLGGQGLSYNSPLHF. Drawing the rest from reference TRBV28 and TRBJ1-6, the complete variable domain is DVKVTQSSRYLVKRTGEKVFLECVQDMDHENMFWYRQDPGLGLRLIYFSYDVKMKEKGDIPEGYSVSREKKERFSLILESASTNQTSMYLCASSLGGQGLSYNSPLHFGNGTRLTVT.

The chain carries TRBV11-3 and TRBJ2-1; TRBD2 matches at 8 bases. The germline V gene encodes CDR1 SGHNT and CDR2 YENEEA. With V trimmed by 8 bases and J by 6 bases, 12 bases remained unmatched. The CDR3 runs to 15 residues. CDR3 nucleotide sequence: TGTGCCAGCGGTTTTCGGGGGGGCCCTTCCAATGAGCAGTTCTTC. Encoded protein: CASGFRGGPSNEQFF.

The V and J genes are TRBV9 and TRBJ2-6; D unclear. Germline V lookup: CDR1 SGDLS, CDR2 YYNGEE. The CDR3 totals 14 residues. V dropped 2 bases and J dropped 4 bases, with 7 bases sitting between them. For the CDR3, the DNA is TGTGCCAGCAGCGTTAATTCCGGGGCCAACGTCCTGACTTTC. Its translation: CASSVNSGANVLTF.

V gene TRBV6-5 combines with J gene TRBJ1-2, with 9 bases that match TRBD1. V trimming: 4 bases; J trimming: 1 base; junction bases outside the gene matches: 4. The V gene's germline CDR1 is MNHEY and CDR2 SVGAGI. The CDR3 is made up of 15 amino acids. DNA for the CDR3: TGTGCCAGCAGTTCAACAGGGGGCCTTAACTATGGCTACACCTTC. Translated, it gives CASSSTGGLNYGYTF.

This sequence joins TRBV9 and TRBJ1-2, with D perhaps TRBD1 (6 bases). Trimming removed 4 bases at V and 2 bases at J, with 15 bases between. CDR1 is SGDLS, CDR2 YYNGEE, per germline. There are 15 residues in the CDR3. The chain's CDR3 is CASSPNPGTNYGYTF. CDR3 nucleotide sequence: TGTGCCAGCAGCCCTAATCCAGGGACAAACTATGGCTACACCTTC.

The gene calls are TRBV2 and TRBJ2-7; tentative D call: TRBD2 (7 bases). Germline V gene lookup returns CDR1 SNHLY and CDR2 FYNNEI. This CDR3 region has 13 residues. V was shortened by 4 bases and J by 2 bases, with 9 bases between the two germline ends. In nucleotides, the CDR3 is TGTGCCAGCAGTGGGGGGGGGCCCTACGAGCAGTACTTC. It is translated as CASSGGGPYEQYF.

V and J are TRBV29-1 and TRBJ1-2; the D is unclear. From germline, CDR1 is SQVTM and CDR2 ANQGSEA. The CDR3 has 12 amino acids. V was trimmed by 4 bases and J by 4 bases, leaving 10 bases between them. The CDR3 sequence is CSVVPRPYGYTF. In nucleotides, the CDR3 is TGCAGCGTTGTCCCCCGCCCCTATGGCTACACCTTC.

The CDR3 protein is CASRGTGNHSPLHF. As DNA, the CDR3 is TGTGCCAGCAGGGGGACAGGGAACCATTCACCCCTCCACTTT. The chain carries TRBV27 and TRBJ1-6, with 9 bases fitting TRBD1. This CDR3 has 14 amino acids. CDR1 and CDR2 from the germline V gene are MNHEY and SMNVEV (reference sequence). Trimming cost V 6 bases and J 8 bases; bases outside gene matches: 5.

This clone was counted a few times. The V gene is TRBV7-9, the J gene TRBJ1-4; 7 positions agree with TRBD1. The junction had 10 bases not matched to a gene; V was cut back by 4 bases and J by 8 bases. The CDR3 runs to 15 residues. Germline V gives CDR1 SEHNR, CDR2 FQNEAQ (reference sequence). Here the CDR3 DNA reads TGTGCCAGCAGCTCAAGGGACAGCCCCCAGGAAAAACTGTTTTTT. Translated: CASSSRDSPQEKLFF.

The rearrangement joins TRBV19 to TRBJ2-1, with 7 bases matching TRBD1. V shed 6 bases, J shed 2 bases, and the junction held 7 bases outside the gene matches. In germline, CDR1 is LNHDA, CDR2 SQIVND (reference sequence). The CDR3 consists of 15 residues. Written as DNA, the CDR3 is TGTGCCAGTAGCGTCGGACAGGTAGCCTACAATGAGCAGTTCTTC. This gives the protein CASSVGQVAYNEQFF.

Only a few counts were recorded for this clone. This chain links TRBV4-2 with TRBJ2-7; D gene ambiguous. V gave up 1 base and J gave up 7 bases, with 8 bases separating them. Looked up from germline, CDR1 is LGHNA and CDR2 is YNFKEQ. This CDR3 region has 12 residues. The CDR3 loop is CASSQVGEEQYF. The CDR3 bases are TGTGCCAGCAGCCAAGTAGGAGAGGAGCAGTACTTC.

The V gene is TRBV5-4, the J gene TRBJ1-2; D unclear. The CDR3 covers 12 residues. Germline V gives CDR1 SGHNT, CDR2 YYREEE (reference sequence). Between the trimmed V and J ends, which lost 0 bases and 4 bases, there was a span of 4 bases. CDR3: CASSLDSYGYTF. The CDR3, as DNA: TGTGCCAGCAGCTTGGACAGCTATGGCTACACCTTC. Full variable domain (remainder filled in from reference TRBV5-4 and TRBJ1-2): ETGVTQSPTHLIKTRGQQVTLRCSSQSGHNTVSWYQQALGQGPQFIFQYYREEENGRGNFPPRFSGLQFPNYSSELNVNALELDDSALYLCASSLDSYGYTFGSGTRLTVV.